The 8 T cell receptor beta chains below all came from one sample that was sequenced in a study of Tregs in tolerant kidney transplant recipients. The nonmyeloablative bone marrow transplants came from related graft donors, with transient mixed chimerism. Assay used: immunoSEQ multiplex PCR; TCRdb lists only in-frame clones, some missing. In all, the sample yields 25,000 to 35,000 clones. Source: CD4+ T cells from blood (PBMCs), taken 24 months after the transplant. The source is a human patient who received a combined kidney and bone marrow transplant. Some T cells may originate from the graft donor.

A remark on this clone: The read halts 3 residues ahead of the CDR3 end, with the missing end drawn from the germline J gene. The chain links TRBV7-2 to TRBJ2-7, with D unclear. Germline V lookup: CDR1 SGHTA, CDR2 FQGNSA. This CDR3 has 14 residues. V lost 1 base, J lost 1 base, and 8 bases lay in between. The part of the CDR3 DNA that was read is TGTGCCAGCAGCTTAGAACAGTTGTCCTACGAG. Translated: CASSLEQLSYE. In full, the CDR3 reads CASSLEQLSYEQYF.

As for this clone: The germline gene is not matched at one end of the junction; a read error may be the cause. CDR3 sequence: CASSQQQRNTEAFF. CDR3 DNA (partial): TGCGCCAGCAGCCAGCAACAACGAAACACTGAA. The J gene is TRBJ1-1, the V gene TRBV4-2; no reliable D call. With the read ending 3 residues before the CDR3 end, the germline J gene is used to fill in that end. The CDR3 has 14 amino acids. Germline V gene sequence: CDR1 LGHNA, CDR2 YNFKEQ.

To note about this clone: Read coverage stops 3 residues before the CDR3 terminus; the germline J gene supplies the remainder. The chain couples TRBV5-1 to TRBJ2-1; tentative D call: TRBD1 (6 bases). The CDR3 has 14 amino acids. Trimming removed 0 bases at V and 7 bases at J, with 11 bases between. CDR1 is SGHRS, CDR2 YFSETQ, per germline. The covered CDR3 bases are TGCGCCAGCAGCTTGGGGGACATATTAAATGAG. Amino acids: CASSLGDILNE. The CDR3 in full is CASSLGDILNEQFF.

As regards this clone: Sequencing ends 3 residues short of the CDR3 end; the germline J gene provides the rest. The V gene is TRBV2, the J gene TRBJ2-2; 8 bases line up with TRBD2. V shed 1 base, J shed 1 base, and the junction held 5 bases outside the gene matches. The germline V gene encodes CDR1 SNHLY and CDR2 FYNNEI. The CDR3 covers 17 residues. The part of the CDR3 DNA that was read is TGTGCCAGCAGTGAAGTTACTAGCGGAAAGAACACCGGGGAG. The encoded protein is CASSEVTSGKNTGE. The whole CDR3 protein reads CASSEVTSGKNTGELFF. The whole variable domain, remainder taken from reference TRBV2 and TRBJ2-2, is EPEVTQTPSHQVTQMGQEVILRCVPISNHLYFYWYRQILGQKVEFLVSFYNNEISEKSEIFDDQFSVERPDGSNFTLKIRSTKLEDSAMYFCASSEVTSGKNTGELFFGEGSRLTVL.

A remark on this clone: Sequencing ends 3 residues short of the CDR3 end; the germline J gene provides the rest. The rearrangement uses TRBV10-3 and TRBJ1-2, with 10 positions matching TRBD1. In germline, CDR1 is ENHRY, CDR2 SYGVKD. The CDR3 runs to 16 residues. V dropped 4 bases and J dropped 6; count of bases not matched to a gene: 11. CDR3 in amino acids: CAISGNRDRGGDGYTF. The DNA read from the CDR3 is TGTGCCATCAGTGGGAACCGGGACAGGGGCGGCGATGGC.

Comment on this clone: With the read ending 3 residues before the CDR3 end, the germline J gene is used to fill in that end. The rearrangement links TRBV7-6 to TRBJ1-1; 9 bases map to TRBD1. The ends lost 5 bases at V and 4 bases at J; junction bases unmatched: 11. From germline, CDR1 is SGHVS and CDR2 FNYEAQ. The CDR3 has 16 amino acids. CDR3 in amino acids: CASSPEGQGWGTEAFF. The covered CDR3 bases are TGTGCCAGCAGCCCAGAGGGACAGGGATGGGGCACTGAA.

Concerning this clone: The read finishes 3 residues shy of the CDR3 end, and the germline J gene is used to complete it. This chain uses TRBV6-4 with TRBJ2-1, with 12 bases identical to TRBD1. The CDR3 covers 15 residues. Looked up from germline, CDR1 is MRHNA and CDR2 is SNTAGT. The trim removed 6 bases at V and 5 bases at J, leaving 5 bases unmatched. The sequenced CDR3 bases are TGTGCCAGCAGAGGGGGACAGGGGGCCGACAATGAG. Its translation is CASRGGQGADNE. From start to end, the CDR3 is CASRGGQGADNEQFF.

On this clone itself: The read falls 3 residues short of the CDR3 end, and the missing part is taken from the germline J gene. The chain joins TRBV6-1 to TRBJ2-7; D may match TRBD1 or TRBD2 (6 bases each). V shed 8 bases and J shed 4 bases, with 18 bases lying between them. The CDR3 has 14 residues. In germline, CDR1 is MNHNS, CDR2 SASEGT. The CDR3 reads CASCQGGRGYEQYF. Partial CDR3 DNA: TGTGCCAGCTGTCAAGGGGGGCGCGGGTACGAG.